The 6 T cell receptor beta chains given below trace back to one sample, sequenced in a study of cytotoxic CD8 clonotypes in ibrutinib-treated CLL. This table comes from immunoSEQ multiplex PCR, and its TCRdb copy is limited to in-frame clones, with some not included. The table records about 140,000 clones, 70% to 80% of them present only once. Sequencing was performed on PBMCs, taken after 12 months of ibrutinib treatment. The source is a human donor with chronic lymphocytic leukemia.

Only a few counts were recorded for this clone. This chain joins TRBV19 and TRBJ2-3, with a possible D match to TRBD2 (6 bases). The germline gives CDR1 LNHDA, CDR2 SQIVND (reference sequence). The V gene lost 4 bases and the J gene lost 2 bases, with 13 bases spanning the gap. The CDR3 spans 15 residues. The CDR3 protein is CASSTGGRSTDTQYF. In DNA form, the CDR3 reads TGTGCCAGTAGTACAGGAGGGAGGTCCACAGATACGCAGTATTTT.

DNA for the CDR3: TGTGCCAGCAGTTTGGTGACAGGGAAAAAAGAGACCCAGTACTTC. This codes for CASSLVTGKKETQYF. The rearrangement joins TRBV27 to TRBJ2-5; the match to TRBD1 covers 7 bases. Trimming at V came to 3 bases and at J to 3 bases, leaving 7 bases not matched to a gene. There are 15 residues in the CDR3. Germline V gene lookup returns CDR1 MNHEY and CDR2 SMNVEV (reference sequence).

V usage is TRBV6-5 and J usage is TRBJ2-7; D not resolved. Deletions cut 5 bases from V and 7 bases from J, with 15 bases between. This CDR3 is 13 amino acids long. Per germline, CDR1 MNHEY and CDR2 SVGAGI. CDR3 sequence (DNA): TGTGCCAGCAGTACCCCCGGTAGCTGGGAGCAGTACTTC. Encoded protein: CASSTPGSWEQYF.

V gene TRBV7-6 combines with J gene TRBJ2-1; possible D gene TRBD2, 6 bases. Germline V CDR1 and CDR2: SGHVS, FNYEAQ. The CDR3 is made up of 15 amino acids. V was shortened by 3 bases and J by 2 bases, with 11 bases between the two germline ends. This chain's CDR3 is CASSFTAGTYNEQFF. The CDR3 nucleotides are TGTGCCAGCAGCTTTACCGCGGGAACCTACAATGAGCAGTTCTTC.

V and J are TRBV28 and TRBJ2-1; 8 bases match TRBD2. Germline CDR1 and CDR2: MDHEN and SYDVKM. The CDR3 totals 14 residues. Germline trimming cut 6 bases from V and 3 bases from J; bases unmatched to any gene: 4. CDR3 coding DNA: TGTGCCAGCAGACGGGGGGGCCTCTACAATGAGCAGTTCTTC. Protein product: CASRRGGLYNEQFF. Drawing the rest from reference TRBV28 and TRBJ2-1, the complete variable domain is DVKVTQSSRYLVKRTGEKVFLECVQDMDHENMFWYRQDPGLGLRLIYFSYDVKMKEKGDIPEGYSVSREKKERFSLILESASTNQTSMYLCASRRGGLYNEQFFGPGTRLTVL.

The J gene is TRBJ2-7, the V gene TRBV5-1; unclear D gene. The CDR3 runs to 12 residues. Between the trimmed V and J ends, which lost 4 bases and 3 bases, there was a span of 8 bases. Looked up from germline, CDR1 is SGHRS and CDR2 is YFSETQ. CDR3 region: CASSPGFYEQYF. CDR3 DNA: TGCGCCAGCAGCCCCGGATTCTACGAGCAGTACTTC.